These 8 T cell receptor beta chains came from one sample sequenced in a study of blood T cell repertoires in COVID-19. TCRdb keeps only in-frame clones here, not all; method: immunoSEQ multiplex PCR. The table includes 75,000 to 100,000 clones, 86% detected once. Sequenced sample: peripheral blood. Source of these receptors: a man older than 75 with acute or convalescent COVID-19.

This chain joins TRBV25-1 and TRBJ2-2; 11 nucleotides agree with TRBD1. Unmatched junction bases numbered 10, after V lost 5 bases and J lost 5 bases. Germline V CDR1 and CDR2: MGHDK, SYGVNS. The CDR3 extends over 17 amino acids. The CDR3 here is CASSHQGGTGGTGELFF. The CDR3 region has the DNA TGTGCCAGCAGTCATCAAGGGGGGACAGGGGGAACCGGGGAGCTGTTTTTT. Full variable domain (remainder filled in from reference TRBV25-1 and TRBJ2-2): EADIYQTPRYLVIGTGKKITLECSQTMGHDKMYWYQQDPGMELHLIHYSYGVNSTEKGDLSSESTVSRIRTEHFPLTLESARPSHTSQYLCASSHQGGTGGTGELFFGEGSRLTVL.

The rearrangement links TRBV2 to TRBJ1-1; TRBD1 matches 8 bases. Germline lookup yields CDR1 SNHLY and CDR2 FYNNEI. This CDR3 spans 15 amino acids. J lost 4 bases, V lost 6 bases, and 10 bases had no gene match. CDR3 DNA: TGTGCCAGCAGAGGGACAGGCGGCGGAGGCACTGAAGCTTTCTTT. Amino acids: CASRGTGGGGTEAFF.

The J gene is TRBJ2-7, the V gene TRBV29-1; TRBD2 aligns across 7 bases. This CDR3 spans 13 amino acids. V dropped 2 bases and J dropped 4; count of bases not matched to a gene: 5. Per germline, CDR1 SQVTM and CDR2 ANQGSEA. For the CDR3, the DNA is TGCAGCGTTGAATCCAGGGAGGGGTACGAGCAGTACTTC. It codes for CSVESREGYEQYF.

The chain has TRBV12-3 or TRBV12-4 and TRBJ1-1; no clear D gene. This CDR3 region has 12 residues. V was cut by 6 bases and J by 3 bases, with 8 bases left in between. The CDR3 nucleotides read TGTGCCAGCAGGGTTGAGGACACTGAAGCTTTCTTT. Translation gives CASRVEDTEAFF.

Note on this clone: It may be a read error: a sequence one base away is much more abundant. At the DNA level, this CDR3 is encoded by other sequences in the same sample as well. V and J are TRBV19 and TRBJ2-7; 9 bases align to TRBD1. Germline lookup yields CDR1 LNHDA and CDR2 SQIVND (reference sequence). The CDR3 is 14 amino acids. The CDR3 here is CASSRTGESYEQYF. The DNA of the CDR3 is TGTGCCAGTAGTCGGACAGGGGAATCCTACGAGCAGTACTTT.

This clone came up a few times. The chain combines TRBV6-5 with TRBJ2-6; the match to TRBD1 covers 8 bases. Losses at the gene ends were 6 bases for V and 2 bases for J; bases not matched to a gene: 0. Germline values: CDR1 MNHEY, CDR2 SVGAGI. The CDR3 length is 14 residues. Here the CDR3 reads CASRDRAGANVLTF. The CDR3 DNA reads TGTGCCAGCAGGGACAGGGCTGGGGCCAACGTCCTGACTTTC.

This clone was counted between two and nine times. The chain has TRBV4-1 and TRBJ2-7; TRBD2 matches at 12 bases. The CDR3 spans 16 residues. CDR1 and CDR2 from the germline V gene are MGHRA and YSYEKL. J gave up 9 bases and V 0 bases, and 9 bases lay outside the gene matches. The CDR3 DNA sequence: TGCGCCAGCAGCCAAGATCCGGCTAGCGGGAGGGAAGTGCAGTACTTC. Translated, it gives CASSQDPASGREVQYF.

This clone was seen only once. The V call is TRBV14, the J call TRBJ1-2; 8 bases agree with TRBD1. The CDR3 length is 15 residues. V trimming: 4 bases; J trimming: 6 bases; junction bases outside the gene matches: 10. Germline V gives CDR1 SGHDN, CDR2 FVKESK. The CDR3 coding sequence is TGTGCCAGCAGCCGCCTGAGGACAGGGTCGGATGGCTACACCTTC. This codes for CASSRLRTGSDGYTF.